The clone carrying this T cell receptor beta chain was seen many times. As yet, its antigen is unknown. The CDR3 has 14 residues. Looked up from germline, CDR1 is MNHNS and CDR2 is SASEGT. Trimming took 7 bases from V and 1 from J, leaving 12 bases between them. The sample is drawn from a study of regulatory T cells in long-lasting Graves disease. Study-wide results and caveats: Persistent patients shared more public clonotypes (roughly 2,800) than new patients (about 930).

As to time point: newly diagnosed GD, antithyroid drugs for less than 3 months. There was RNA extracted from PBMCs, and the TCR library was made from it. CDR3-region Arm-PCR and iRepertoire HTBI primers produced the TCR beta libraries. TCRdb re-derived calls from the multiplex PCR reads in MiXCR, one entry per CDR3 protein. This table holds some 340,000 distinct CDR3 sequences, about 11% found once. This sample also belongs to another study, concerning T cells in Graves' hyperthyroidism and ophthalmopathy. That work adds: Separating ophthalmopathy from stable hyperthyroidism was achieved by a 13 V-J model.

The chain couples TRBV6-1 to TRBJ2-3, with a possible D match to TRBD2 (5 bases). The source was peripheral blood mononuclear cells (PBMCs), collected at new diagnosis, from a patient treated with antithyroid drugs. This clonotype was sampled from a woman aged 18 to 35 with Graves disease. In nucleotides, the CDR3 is TGTGCCAGCAAGCAGGACGGGGGCACAGATACGCAGTATTTT. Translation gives CASKQDGGTDTQYF.